This TCR beta chain was observed in a study of beta chain features in type 1 diabetes. The investigators reverse transcribed all of the isolated RNA, so they sequenced expressed TCRB transcripts. Clones were read by immunoSEQ multiplex PCR, and TCRdb kept only the in-frame ones, dropping some. The repertoire has around 170,000 clones, 7.5% to 9.5% of them found once; the top ten carry over 2%. The TCR sequence derives from a woman in her late teens or twenties in good health. Input material: central memory CD4+ T cells from blood.

The CDR3 sequence is CSTAEVGTEAFF. CDR3 sequence (DNA): TGCAGCACCGCGGAGGTGGGCACTGAAGCTTTCTTT. The rearrangement uses TRBV29-1 and TRBJ1-1; D not certain. Germline assignment: CDR1 SQVTM and CDR2 ANQGSEA. V dropped 8 bases and J dropped 4 bases, with 14 bases sitting between them. The CDR3 contains 12 residues.